This T cell receptor beta chain was captured in a study of PD-1 blockade in classical Hodgkin lymphoma. Overall study findings and caveats: Compared with baseline, CD4+ but not CD8+ TCR diversity had risen significantly by C4D1.

Germline V gene sequence: CDR1 MNHEY, CDR2 SVGAGI. The CDR3 length is 16 residues. Trimming removed 0 bases at V and 1 base at J, with 10 bases between. Measured with immunoSEQ multiplex PCR; TCRdb has only the in-frame clones, and not every one. This repertoire shows some 39,000 clones, about 88% found once; its top ten account for roughly 9.7%. Every patient had relapsed following autologous stem cell transplantation, and cohorts differed in brentuximab vedotin exposure. This clone occurred a few times. Antigen specificity is unknown. This specimen was peripheral blood mononuclear cells (PBMCs), taken at baseline. The rearrangement uses TRBV6-5 and TRBJ2-1; D is unclear. The sequence came from a human donor with classical Hodgkin lymphoma. The CDR3 sequence is CASSYSKSESYNEQFF. CDR3 DNA sequence: TGTGCCAGCAGTTACTCGAAGTCGGAGTCCTACAATGAGCAGTTCTTC.